Listed below are T cell receptor beta chains from one sample, sequenced in a study of cytotoxic CD8 clonotypes in ibrutinib-treated CLL. The table came from immunoSEQ multiplex PCR; TCRdb's copy has only in-frame clones and leaves some out. The table has approximately 210,000 clones, approximately 72% seen once. The material was PBMCs, obtained after 24 months of ibrutinib treatment. Source of these receptors: a human donor with chronic lymphocytic leukemia. Each CDR3 is given without its conserved first and last residue. Fields, in order: J gene, D gene, V gene, CDR3 protein. The D gene is left open where the match is weak.

>TRBJ1-1|-|TRBV30
ASSPGQNTEAF
>TRBJ2-7|-|TRBV5-1
ASSLARGGLTYEQY
>TRBJ1-2|-|TRBV5-1
ASSLAGYYGYT
>TRBJ1-1|TRBD1|TRBV5-4
ASSRPGTGGNTEAF
>TRBJ2-7|-|TRBV7-6
ASSRWGAEQY
>TRBJ1-5|-|TRBV15
ATSWGVEQPQH
>TRBJ2-3|TRBD2|TRBV6-1
ASSEVSGSLTDTQY
>TRBJ2-2|TRBD1|TRBV7-2
ASSLVTGRGTGELF
>TRBJ1-5|-|TRBV5-6
ASSRTHQPQH
>TRBJ2-7|TRBD2|TRBV7-6
ASSPGLGSGYEQY